The sequence of this T cell receptor beta chain was determined in a study of shared clonotypes between healthy human individuals. Study overall: Donor ages ranged 18 to 49 years: a couple of women, a few men. General observations from the study: A few donors held 5% to 5.5% of naive CD4 clonotypes in common.

In replicate PCRs of sorted subsets, about 220 ng DNA, 29,000 or so T cell genomes, was used. The repertoire was sequenced with immunoSEQ multiplex PCR; TCRdb's copy has only in-frame clones and lacks some. This sample has over 2 million clones, with approximately 94% found just once. The CDR3 sequence is 13 residues long. Per the germline V gene, CDR1 is ENHRY and CDR2 is SYGVKD. The V gene lost 6 bases and the J gene lost 4 bases, with 12 bases spanning the gap. The naive CD8 subset, CD45RO-negative cells positively selected for CCR7, excluded terminally differentiated effector memory CD45RA+ cells. Donors included only healthy HIV-negative adults lacking recent acute infections or vaccinations. This clone was seen only a few times. Its antigen is not identified.

The J gene is TRBJ1-2, the V gene TRBV10-3; weak D call: TRBD1 (5 bases). The specimen sequenced was naive CD8+ T cells sorted from blood. This clonotype was obtained from a man younger than 35 in good health. Here the CDR3 reads CAISPTGTYGYTF. In DNA, the CDR3 is TGTGCCATCAGCCCTACAGGAACCTATGGCTACACCTTC.